The entry below gives a single T cell receptor beta chain sequence along with its context. In the authors' workflow: The assay estimated nucleated cells by amplifying reference gene primers. Data came from immunoSEQ multiplex PCR; TCRdb stores just in-frame clones and leaves some out. V and J calls and clone size follow that table, whereas D and trimming were derived from the DNA. The sample has about 88,000 clones, roughly 84% seen once. This sample is drawn from a study of blood T cell repertoires in COVID-19. Study at large: From the United States, Italy and Spain came samples of acute and convalescent COVID-19. From T cells, B-cell-depleted T cells, or PBMCs came the material, which was cDNA or gDNA.

This CDR3 region has 15 residues. V lost 6 bases and J 2 bases, leaving 15 bases between the germline ends. Germline V gene lookup returns CDR1 MNHEY and CDR2 SMNVEV (reference sequence). V and J are TRBV27 and TRBJ2-3; possibly TRBD1 for D (5 bases). This TCR came from a woman in her seventies with acute or convalescent COVID-19. Sequenced material: peripheral blood. CDR3 region: CASSWTYQPTDTQYF. The DNA of the CDR3 is TGTGCCAGCAGCTGGACATACCAGCCCACAGATACGCAGTATTTT.